The 22 T cell receptor beta chains below all came from one sample that was sequenced in a study of early stage breast cancer tumors. The method was immunoSEQ multiplex PCR; TCRdb's version includes in-frame clones alone and lacks a portion of them. The data hold 45,000 to 65,000 clones, with roughly 78% observed a single time. Sequences were obtained from blood. The origin of the receptors is a person aged 35-55 years with breast cancer.

This clone was recorded only once. The chain combines TRBV7-9 with TRBJ2-5, with 9 bases lining up with TRBD2. The CDR3 is made up of 15 amino acids. Germline V lookup: CDR1 SEHNR, CDR2 FQNEAQ (reference sequence). V trimming: 2 bases; J trimming: 5 bases; junction bases outside the gene matches: 6. CDR3 in DNA: TGTGCCAGCAGCTTATTAGCGGGAGAGATTGAGACCCAGTACTTC. This translates into CASSLLAGEIETQYF. The variable domain in full, with the rest retrieved from reference TRBV7-9 and TRBJ2-5, is DTGVSQNPRHKITKRGQNVTFRCDPISEHNRLYWYRQTLGQGPEFLTYFQNEAQLEKSRLLSDRFSAERPKGSFSTLEIQRTEQGDSAMYLCASSLLAGEIETQYFGPGTRLLVL.

By share, this clone counts as medium-sized. The V and J genes are TRBV6-1 and TRBJ2-6; weak D call: TRBD2 (6 bases). Trimming removed 1 base at V and 3 bases at J, with 10 bases between. CDR3 size: 16 residues. Germline loops: CDR1 MNHNS, CDR2 SASEGT. The CDR3 here is CASSEVSGHGANVLTF. The DNA of the CDR3 is TGTGCCAGCAGTGAAGTGAGCGGGCATGGGGCCAACGTCCTGACTTTC.

J is TRBJ1-5 and V is TRBV6-5, with 8 positions matching TRBD1. Germline V gene lookup returns CDR1 MNHEY and CDR2 SVGAGI. The CDR3 sequence is 14 residues long. V shed 2 bases and J 7 bases; nucleotides not matched to a gene: 4. The CDR3 DNA reads TGTGCCAGCAGTTACGGACAGGGAAAACAGCCCCAGCATTTT. It translates to CASSYGQGKQPQHF.

The chain joins TRBV7-9 to TRBJ2-2, with 11 bases identical to TRBD2. J gave up 0 bases and V 2 bases, and 2 bases lay outside the gene matches. This CDR3 is built from 17 residues. Per the germline V gene, CDR1 is SEHNR and CDR2 is FQNEAQ (reference sequence). DNA of the CDR3: TGTGCCAGCAGCTTACTACTAGCGGGAGCGAACACCGGGGAGCTGTTTTTT. Its translation is CASSLLLAGANTGELFF.

The V and J genes are TRBV7-9 and TRBJ2-5; the D gene could be TRBD1 or TRBD2 (7 bases each). Trimming removed 5 bases from V and 7 bases from J, with 20 bases in between. The germline gives CDR1 SEHNR, CDR2 FQNEAQ (reference sequence). CDR3 length: 15 residues. CDR3 DNA sequence: TGTGCCAGCAGCCGCAGGGGGGGGGACTCATGGACCCAGTACTTC. This gives the protein CASSRRGGDSWTQYF.

This sequence joins TRBV6-5 and TRBJ1-2; 7 bases map to TRBD1. The CDR3 has 14 amino acids. CDR1 and CDR2 from the germline V gene are MNHEY and SVGAGI. V shed 7 bases, J shed 6 bases, and the junction held 11 bases outside the gene matches. CDR3 protein: CASIEGRGRDGYTF. Here the CDR3 DNA reads TGTGCCAGCATCGAAGGGAGGGGGCGCGATGGCTACACCTTC.

The gene calls are TRBV4-1 and TRBJ2-7; D might be TRBD1 (6 bases). Trimming left V 4 bases short and J 6 bases short, with 16 bases between. The CDR3 is 14 amino acids. Germline CDR1 and CDR2: MGHRA and YSYEKL. The CDR3 DNA is TGCGCCAGCAGCCTAAGACAGGATTTTTCCGAGCAGTACTTC. Encoded protein: CASSLRQDFSEQYF.

V gene TRBV5-3 combines with J gene TRBJ1-5, with D tentatively TRBD1 (5 bases). TRBV5-3 is an ORF, and what it does is uncertain. With 4 bases removed from V and 10 bases from J, the gap between germline ends came to 18 bases. This CDR3 has 14 amino acids. The CDR3 region is CARSLKTDPNPQHF. The CDR3 DNA reads TGTGCCAGAAGCCTGAAGACAGACCCTAATCCCCAGCATTTT.

The V call is TRBV4-1, the J call TRBJ2-7, with D perhaps matching TRBD2 (5 bases). The length of the CDR3 is 16 residues. The germline V gene encodes CDR1 MGHRA and CDR2 YSYEKL. Trimming removed 0 bases from V and 0 bases from J, with 12 bases in between. CDR3 sequence (DNA): TGCGCCAGCAGCCAAGAGCCCCTAGCCAGCTCCTACGAGCAGTACTTC. Its translation is CASSQEPLASSYEQYF.

This clone was observed a handful of times. This chain connects TRBV29-1 to TRBJ1-1; tentatively, D is TRBD1 (5 bases). The CDR3 runs 11 residues. V lost 3 bases and J 10 bases, leaving 12 bases between the germline ends. Germline V gene sequence: CDR1 SQVTM, CDR2 ANQGSEA. The CDR3 DNA reads as TGCAGCGTTGAGGTGACAGATGGAGCTTTCTTT. It translates to CSVEVTDGAFF. The full variable domain, with the rest looked up from reference TRBV29-1 and TRBJ1-1, is SAVISQKPSRDICQRGTSLTIQCQVDSQVTMMFWYRQQPGQSLTLIATANQGSEATYESGFVIDKFPISRPNLTFSTLTVSNMSPEDSSIYLCSVEVTDGAFFGQGTRLTVV.

The chain has TRBV6-1 and TRBJ1-4, with TRBD1 identical over 10 bases. The germline V gene has CDR1 MNHNS and CDR2 SASEGT. The CDR3 is made up of 14 amino acids. Trimming took 6 bases from V and 7 from J; bases not matched to a gene: 5. CDR3 in DNA: TGTGCCAGCAGCCTGGACAGGGGGGTTGAAAAACTGTTTTTT. Amino acid sequence: CASSLDRGVEKLFF.

With respect to this clone: One end of the junction fails to match germline, which may point to a read error. This chain connects TRBV7-7 to TRBJ2-3; D gene unclear. Germline V gene lookup returns CDR1 SSHAT and CDR2 FNYEAQ (reference sequence). The CDR3 runs 13 residues. This CDR3 is CASSLQLWDTQYF. The DNA for the CDR3 is TGTGCTAGCAGCTTGCAGCTTTGGGATACGCAGTATTTT. Supplemented by reference TRBV7-7 and TRBJ2-3, the full variable domain reads GAGVSQSPRYKVTKRGQDVTLRCDPISSHATLYWYQQALGQGPEFLTYFNYEAQPDKSGLPSDRFSAERPEGSISTLTIQRTEQRDSAMYRCASSLQLWDTQYFGPGTRLTVL.

A few counts support this clone. This chain joins TRBV29-1 and TRBJ1-1, with D maybe TRBD1 (5 bases). The CDR3 runs 14 residues. Per the germline V gene, CDR1 is SQVTM and CDR2 is ANQGSEA. V lost 4 bases, J lost 1 base, and 13 bases lay in between. Here the CDR3 DNA reads TGCAGCGTTGTGTCAGGGATACAGAACACTGAAGCTTTCTTT. Protein: CSVVSGIQNTEAFF.

The chain carries TRBV15 and TRBJ1-5, with TRBD1 as a possible D gene (5 bases). The CDR3 extends over 13 amino acids. V dropped 0 bases and J dropped 7 bases, with 7 bases sitting between them. From germline, CDR1 is LNHNV and CDR2 YYDKDF (reference sequence). The CDR3 DNA reads as TGTGCCACCAGCAGAGACAGGGACCAGCCCCAGCATTTT. Translating gives CATSRDRDQPQHF. The full variable domain, in which reference TRBV15 and TRBJ1-5 provide the parts outside the CDR3, is DAMVIQNPRYQVTQFGKPVTLSCSQTLNHNVMYWYQQKSSQAPKLLFHYYDKDFNNEADTPDNFQSRRPNTSFCFLDIRSPGLGDTAMYLCATSRDRDQPQHFGDGTRLSIL.

This sequence joins TRBV30 and TRBJ1-3; TRBD1 matches at 10 bases. CDR1 and CDR2 from the germline V gene are GTSNPN and SVGIG (reference sequence). V lost 2 bases to trimming and J lost 3 bases; unmatched junction nucleotides: 4. The CDR3 spans 15 residues. CDR3 DNA: TGTGCCTGGAGTAAGGGACAGGGGATTGGAAACACCATATATTTT. It codes for CAWSKGQGIGNTIYF. The full variable domain, rest sourced from reference TRBV30 and TRBJ1-3, is SQTIHQWPATLVQPVGSPLSLECTVEGTSNPNLYWYRQAAGRGLQLLFYSVGIGQISSEVPQNLSASRPQDRQFILSSKKLLLSDSGFYLCAWSKGQGIGNTIYFGEGSWLTVV.

The table lists this clone with a few counts. The chain employs TRBV19 and TRBJ2-7; 12 bases fit TRBD2. Germline trimming cut 3 bases from V and 6 bases from J; bases unmatched to any gene: 3. The length of the CDR3 is 14 residues. CDR1 is LNHDA, CDR2 SQIVND, per germline (reference sequence). CDR3 amino acids: CASSMTSGSVEQYF. The CDR3 DNA is TGTGCCAGTAGTATGACTAGCGGGAGTGTCGAGCAGTACTTC.

The CDR3 nucleotides read TGTGCCAGCAGTCCCGGACGGGGCTACACCTTC. This encodes CASSPGRGYTF. The gene calls are TRBV6-5 and TRBJ1-2; no clear D. The CDR3 length is 11 residues. Germline lookup yields CDR1 MNHEY and CDR2 SVGAGI. The V gene lost 5 bases and the J gene lost 8 bases, with 9 bases spanning the gap.

This clone has more than one count but fewer than ten. V and J are TRBV10-3 and TRBJ1-5; D not certain. Looked up from germline, CDR1 is ENHRY and CDR2 is SYGVKD. This CDR3 contains 14 residues. Trimming removed 8 bases from V and 4 bases from J, with 15 bases in between. Written as DNA, the CDR3 is TGTGCCATCGCACGGGCAGGCCTAAATCAGCCCCAGCATTTT. This sequence encodes CAIARAGLNQPQHF.

The chain is built from TRBV10-3 and TRBJ2-7; D gene unclear. Deletions cut 2 bases from V and 0 bases from J, with 8 bases between. Germline V gene lookup returns CDR1 ENHRY and CDR2 SYGVKD. The CDR3 sequence is 14 residues long. Here the CDR3 reads CAISEDTASYEQYF. Written as DNA, the CDR3 is TGTGCCATCAGTGAGGATACAGCCTCCTACGAGCAGTACTTC.

CDR3 DNA sequence: TGCGCCAGCAGCTTGGCGTTAGAGGGCTACGAGCAGTACTTC. It codes for CASSLALEGYEQYF. The J gene is TRBJ2-7, the V gene TRBV5-1; possibly TRBD2 for D (5 bases). CDR3 length equals 14 residues. Germline CDR1 and CDR2: SGHRS and YFSETQ. The V and J ends lost 0 bases and 3 bases respectively, with 10 bases between them. The whole variable domain, remainder taken from reference TRBV5-1 and TRBJ2-7, is KAGVTQTPRYLIKTRGQQVTLSCSPISGHRSVSWYQQTPGQGLQFLFEYFSETQRNKGNFPGRFSGRQFSNSRSEMNVSTLELGDSALYLCASSLALEGYEQYFGPGTRLTVT.

This clone has only one observation. The chain carries TRBV7-8 and TRBJ2-7; 13 bases agree with TRBD2. J lost 5 bases, V lost 5 bases, and 3 bases had no gene match. The CDR3 sequence is 14 residues long. Germline CDR1 SGHVS, CDR2 FQNEAQ. DNA of the CDR3: TGTGCCAGCAGCCGGACTAGCGGGAGTGACGAGCAGTACTTC. Protein sequence: CASSRTSGSDEQYF.

This chain connects TRBV14 to TRBJ2-7; 10 bases align to TRBD1. This CDR3 is 14 amino acids long. The V and J ends lost 2 bases and 10 bases, in that order; junction bases with no gene match: 8. Germline V CDR1 and CDR2: SGHDN, FVKESK. The DNA of the CDR3 is TGTGCCAGCAGCCAAACCGGGACAGGGGCGTTCCAGTACTTC. The encoded protein is CASSQTGTGAFQYF.